This T cell receptor beta chain was identified in a study of shared clonotypes between healthy human individuals. Findings of the study overall: An effect of sequencing depth on clonotype sharing among donors was expected.

Naive CD8 cells lacked CD45RO, underwent positive selection for CCR7 and left out terminally differentiated effector memory CD45RA+ cells. As concerns this clone: As yet, its antigen is unknown.

TCRdb's table, derived via immunoSEQ multiplex PCR, lists solely in-frame clones and lacks some. This sample yields about 2 million clones, of which about 95% are seen a single time; 1% to 1.5% belongs to the top ten. The germline gives CDR1 SGHVS, CDR2 FQNEAQ. V shed 11 bases and J shed 4 bases, with 18 bases lying between them. CDR3 size: 14 residues. This chain joins TRBV7-8 and TRBJ2-1; weak D call: TRBD2 (7 bases). Sequencing was performed on naive CD8+ T cells sorted from blood. This sequence was found in a young man in good health. The CDR3 coding sequence is TGTGCCGGGACGTCCCGGGGGGCGTACAATGAGCAGTTCTTC. Its translation is CAGTSRGAYNEQFF.